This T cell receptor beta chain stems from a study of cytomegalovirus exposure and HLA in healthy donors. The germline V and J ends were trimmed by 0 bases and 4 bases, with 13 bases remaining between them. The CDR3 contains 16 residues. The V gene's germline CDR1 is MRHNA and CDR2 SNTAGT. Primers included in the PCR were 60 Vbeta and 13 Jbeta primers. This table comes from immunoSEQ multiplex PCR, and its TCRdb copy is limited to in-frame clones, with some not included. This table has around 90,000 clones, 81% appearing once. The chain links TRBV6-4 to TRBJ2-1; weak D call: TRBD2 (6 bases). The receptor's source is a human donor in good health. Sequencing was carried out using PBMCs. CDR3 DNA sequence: TGTGCCAGCAGTGACTCCGTAGCGGCTCCATACAATGAGCAGTTCTTC. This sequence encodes CASSDSVAAPYNEQFF.